This T cell receptor (beta chain) appears in the sequencing data of a study of identifying expanded T cells in peripheral blood. During the collection period, no donor immune events like infections were recorded. As to this clone: The antigen is undetermined.

TCRdb's table, derived via immunoSEQ multiplex PCR, lists solely in-frame clones and lacks some. The sample has 60,000 to 70,000 clones, over 80% seen once; the top ten hold under 20%. This CDR3 has 15 residues. With 4 bases removed from V and 2 bases from J, the gap between germline ends came to 13 bases. Per the germline V gene, CDR1 is SGHDN and CDR2 is FVKESK. Overall study findings and caveats: Technical replicates showed roughly 1.2 changed clones; two weeks roughly 16; four weeks 19. Variance in clone template counts between two-week samples significantly increased with total template count across all healthy donors.

The chain couples TRBV14 to TRBJ2-3, with a weak D call TRBD1 (6 bases). Sequencing was carried out using blood. The receptor's source is a person aged 18 to 75 in good health. CDR3 region: CASSPKQGHTDTQYF. CDR3 nucleotides: TGTGCCAGCAGCCCGAAACAGGGCCACACAGATACGCAGTATTTT.